This T cell receptor (beta chain) was retrieved from a study of blood T cell repertoires in COVID-19. Turning to the study itself: T cells, B-cell-depleted T cells, or PBMCs supplied cDNA or gDNA.

This clone appeared a single time. Original analysis: Reference gene primers were amplified, and this amplification served to estimate nucleated cell counts. Only in-frame clones appear in the TCRdb table, and some are missing; sequencing was by immunoSEQ multiplex PCR. V, J and clone size are taken as reported in that table, and D and trimming were inferred from the DNA itself. This table has some 30,000 clones, 88% appearing once. CDR1 and CDR2 (germline): WNHNN, SYGVQD (reference sequence). The CDR3 runs to 13 residues. Trimming at V came to 8 bases and at J to 9 bases, leaving 12 bases not matched to a gene.

What was sequenced was peripheral blood. The rearrangement uses TRBV10-1 and TRBJ1-1; TRBD1 aligns across 7 bases. The clonotype comes from a woman aged 70-85 years with active COVID-19. The CDR3 DNA follows: TGCGCCAGCCAAGAACCGGGACAGAATAAAGCTTTCTTT. Translating it yields CASQEPGQNKAFF.